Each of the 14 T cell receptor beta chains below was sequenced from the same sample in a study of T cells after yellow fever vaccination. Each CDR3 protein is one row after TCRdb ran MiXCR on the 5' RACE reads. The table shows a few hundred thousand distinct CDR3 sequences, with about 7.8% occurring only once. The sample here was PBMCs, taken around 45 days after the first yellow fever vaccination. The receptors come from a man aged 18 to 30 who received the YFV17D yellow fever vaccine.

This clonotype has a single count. Written as DNA, the CDR3 is TGCGCCAGCAGCCCCCGAGTAGGGAACACTGAAGCTTTCTTT. It translates to CASSPRVGNTEAFF. The chain combines TRBV4-3 with TRBJ1-1; unclear D gene. V lost 4 bases to trimming and J lost 1 base, with 10 bases between them. The CDR3 has 14 residues. The germline V gene has CDR1 LGHNA and CDR2 YSLEER.

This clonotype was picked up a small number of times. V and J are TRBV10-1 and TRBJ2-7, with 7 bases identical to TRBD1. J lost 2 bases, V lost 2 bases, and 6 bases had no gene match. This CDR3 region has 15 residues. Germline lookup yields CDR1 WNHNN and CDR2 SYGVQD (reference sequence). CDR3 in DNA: TGCGCCAGCAGTGAGGAGACAGGGCTTGCCTACGAGCAGTACGTC. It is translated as CASSEETGLAYEQYV.

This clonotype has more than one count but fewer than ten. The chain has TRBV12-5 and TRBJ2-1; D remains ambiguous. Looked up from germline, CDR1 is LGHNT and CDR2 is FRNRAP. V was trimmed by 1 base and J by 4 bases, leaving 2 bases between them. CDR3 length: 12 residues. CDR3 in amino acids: CASGLGYNEQFF. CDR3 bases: TGTGCTAGTGGTTTGGGATACAATGAGCAGTTCTTC.

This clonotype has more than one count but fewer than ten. The CDR3 here is CASSLDAAGAFGNTIYF. DNA for the CDR3: TGCGCCAGCAGCTTGGACGCCGCGGGCGCATTCGGAAACACCATATATTTT. V gene TRBV5-1 combines with J gene TRBJ1-3; D call uncertain. The CDR3 totals 17 residues. Germline CDR1 and CDR2: SGHRS and YFSETQ. Trimming stripped 0 bases from V and 4 bases from J, with 17 bases between.

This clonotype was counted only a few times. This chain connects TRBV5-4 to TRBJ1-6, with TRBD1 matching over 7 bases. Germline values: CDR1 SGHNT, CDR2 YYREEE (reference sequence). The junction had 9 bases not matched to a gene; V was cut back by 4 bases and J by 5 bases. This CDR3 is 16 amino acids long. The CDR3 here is CASSRGGRGDNSPLHF. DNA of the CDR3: TGTGCCAGCAGCCGGGGGGGCAGGGGGGATAATTCACCCCTCCACTTT.

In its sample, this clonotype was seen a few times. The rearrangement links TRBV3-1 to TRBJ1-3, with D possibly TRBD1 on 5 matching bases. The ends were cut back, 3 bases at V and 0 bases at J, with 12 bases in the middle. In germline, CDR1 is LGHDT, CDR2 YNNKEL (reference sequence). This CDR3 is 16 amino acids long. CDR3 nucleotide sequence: TGTGCCAGCAGCCAGAGATTTCAGGGCTCTGGAAACACCATATATTTT. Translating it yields CASSQRFQGSGNTIYF. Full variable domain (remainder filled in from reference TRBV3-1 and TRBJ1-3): DTAVSQTPKYLVTQMGNDKSIKCEQNLGHDTMYWYKQDSKKFLKIMFSYNNKELIINETVPNRFSPKSPDKAHLNLHINSLELGDSAVYFCASSQRFQGSGNTIYFGEGSWLTVV.

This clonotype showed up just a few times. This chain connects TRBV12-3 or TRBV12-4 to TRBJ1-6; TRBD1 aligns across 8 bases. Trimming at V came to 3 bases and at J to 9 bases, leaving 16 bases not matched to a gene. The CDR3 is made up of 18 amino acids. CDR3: CASSFGPPQAGGVSPLHF. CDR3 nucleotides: TGTGCCAGCAGTTTTGGCCCACCTCAAGCAGGGGGCGTTTCACCCCTCCACTTT.

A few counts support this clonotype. CDR3 in amino acids: CASSFGAYSPLHF. The CDR3 DNA follows: TGTGCCAGCAGTTTTGGCGCCTATTCACCCCTCCACTTT. J is TRBJ1-6 and V is TRBV12-3 or TRBV12-4, with D unresolved. V was cut by 3 bases and J by 8 bases, with 8 bases left in between. The CDR3 covers 13 residues.

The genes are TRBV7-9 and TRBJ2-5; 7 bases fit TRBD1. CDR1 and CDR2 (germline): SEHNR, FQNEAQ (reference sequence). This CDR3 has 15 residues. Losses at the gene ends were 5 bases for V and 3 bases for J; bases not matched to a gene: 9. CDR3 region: CASSHDRAREETQYF. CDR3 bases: TGTGCCAGCAGCCACGACAGGGCGCGAGAAGAGACCCAGTACTTC.

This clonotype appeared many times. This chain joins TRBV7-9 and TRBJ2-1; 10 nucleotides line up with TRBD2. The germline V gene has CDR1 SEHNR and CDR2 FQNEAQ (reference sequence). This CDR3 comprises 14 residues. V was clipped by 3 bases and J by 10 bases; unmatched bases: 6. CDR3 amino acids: CASSFGTSGDEQFF. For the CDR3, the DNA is TGTGCCAGCAGCTTTGGAACTAGCGGGGACGAGCAGTTCTTC.

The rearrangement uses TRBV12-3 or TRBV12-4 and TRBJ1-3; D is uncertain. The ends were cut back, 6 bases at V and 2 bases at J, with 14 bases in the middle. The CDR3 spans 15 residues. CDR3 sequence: CASRQRRTAGNTIYF. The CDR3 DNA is TGTGCCAGCAGGCAGAGGCGGACGGCTGGAAACACCATATATTTT.

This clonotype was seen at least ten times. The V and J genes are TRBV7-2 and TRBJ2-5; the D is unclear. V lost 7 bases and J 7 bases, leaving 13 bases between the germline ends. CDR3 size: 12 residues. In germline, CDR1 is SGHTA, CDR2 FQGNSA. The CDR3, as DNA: TGTGCCAGCACCCCGGTGAAGGGGACCCAGTACTTC. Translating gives CASTPVKGTQYF.

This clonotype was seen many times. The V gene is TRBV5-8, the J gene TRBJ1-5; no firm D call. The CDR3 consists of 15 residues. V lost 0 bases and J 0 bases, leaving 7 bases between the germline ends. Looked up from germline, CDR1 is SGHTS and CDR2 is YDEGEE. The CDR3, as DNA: TGTGCCAGCAGCTTGGGGGTCTATAGCAATCAGCCCCAGCATTTT. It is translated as CASSLGVYSNQPQHF.

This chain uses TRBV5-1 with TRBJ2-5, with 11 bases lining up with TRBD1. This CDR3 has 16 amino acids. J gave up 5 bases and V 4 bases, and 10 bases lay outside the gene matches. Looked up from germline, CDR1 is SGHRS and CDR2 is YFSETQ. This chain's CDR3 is CASSQGTGGHIETQYF. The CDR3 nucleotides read TGCGCCAGCAGCCAAGGGACAGGGGGTCATATTGAGACCCAGTACTTC. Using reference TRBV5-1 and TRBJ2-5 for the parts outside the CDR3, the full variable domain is KAGVTQTPRYLIKTRGQQVTLSCSPISGHRSVSWYQQTPGQGLQFLFEYFSETQRNKGNFPGRFSGRQFSNSRSEMNVSTLELGDSALYLCASSQGTGGHIETQYFGPGTRLLVL.